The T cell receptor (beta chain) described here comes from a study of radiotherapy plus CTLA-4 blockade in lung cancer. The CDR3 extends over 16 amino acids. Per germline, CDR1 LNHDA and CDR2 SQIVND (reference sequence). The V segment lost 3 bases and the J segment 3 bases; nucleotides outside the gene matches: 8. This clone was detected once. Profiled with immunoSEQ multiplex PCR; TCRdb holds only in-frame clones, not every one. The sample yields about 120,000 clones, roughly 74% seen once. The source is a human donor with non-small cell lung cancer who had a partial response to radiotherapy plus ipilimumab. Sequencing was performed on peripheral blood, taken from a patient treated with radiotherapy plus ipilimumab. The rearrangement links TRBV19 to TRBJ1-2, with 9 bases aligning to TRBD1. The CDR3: CASSIRDRVVDYGYTF. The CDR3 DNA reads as TGTGCCAGTAGTATCCGGGACAGGGTTGTGGACTATGGCTACACCTTC.